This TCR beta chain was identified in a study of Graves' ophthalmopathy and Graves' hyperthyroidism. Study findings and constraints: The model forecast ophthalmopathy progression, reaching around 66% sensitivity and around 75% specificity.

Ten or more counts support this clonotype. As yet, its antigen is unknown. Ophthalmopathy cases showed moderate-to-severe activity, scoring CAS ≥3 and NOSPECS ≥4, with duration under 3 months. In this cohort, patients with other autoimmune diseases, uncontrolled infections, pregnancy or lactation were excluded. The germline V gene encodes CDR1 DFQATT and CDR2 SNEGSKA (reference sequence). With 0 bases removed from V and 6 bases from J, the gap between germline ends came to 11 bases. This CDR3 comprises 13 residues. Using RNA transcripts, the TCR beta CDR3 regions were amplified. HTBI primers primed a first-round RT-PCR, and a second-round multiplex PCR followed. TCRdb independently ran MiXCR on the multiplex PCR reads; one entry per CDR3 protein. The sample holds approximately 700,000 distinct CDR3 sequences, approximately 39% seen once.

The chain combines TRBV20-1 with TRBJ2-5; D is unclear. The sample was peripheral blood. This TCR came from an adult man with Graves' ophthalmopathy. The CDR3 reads CSARDGSRKTQYF. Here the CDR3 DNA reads TGCAGTGCTAGAGATGGCTCTCGGAAGACCCAGTACTTC.